This entry lists 26 T cell receptor beta chains sequenced from one sample in a study of neurological immune-mediated disorders. TCRdb re-derived calls from the 5' RACE reads in MiXCR, one entry per CDR3 protein. The table lists some 18,000 distinct CDR3 sequences, approximately 7.8% of them singletons. The specimen sequenced was CD8+ T cells from blood. These TCRs come from a woman aged 25 to 39 with HTLV-1-associated myelopathy (HAM/TSP).

The rearrangement links TRBV5-1 to TRBJ2-7; TRBD1 might be the D (5 bases). Per germline, CDR1 SGHRS and CDR2 YFSETQ. This CDR3 is built from 14 residues. Trimming took 0 bases from V and 8 from J, leaving 15 bases between them. Here the CDR3 reads CASSLEGSRYKQYF. The CDR3 DNA sequence: TGCGCCAGCAGCTTGGAGGGGTCTCGGTACAAGCAGTACTTC.

In this sample, this clonotype turned up many times. The chain is built from TRBV20-1 and TRBJ2-1; D unclear. V was pared by 0 bases and J by 8 bases, with 20 bases between. The CDR3 is 16 amino acids. In germline, CDR1 is DFQATT, CDR2 SNEGSKA (reference sequence). The CDR3 region is CSARDALVSSVDEQFF. The CDR3 nucleotides are TGCAGTGCTAGAGATGCGTTAGTATCGTCGGTTGATGAGCAGTTCTTC.

The V and J genes are TRBV9 and TRBJ2-7; TRBD1 agrees at 9 bases. The V gene's germline CDR1 is SGDLS and CDR2 YYNGEE. V was pared by 4 bases and J by 3 bases, with 8 bases of the junction left unmatched. CDR3 length equals 15 residues. CDR3 DNA: TGTGCCAGCAGCAGGCCGGGACAGGGAAACTACGAGCAGTACTTC. Amino acids: CASSRPGQGNYEQYF. The full variable domain, completed using reference TRBV9 and TRBJ2-7, is DSGVTQTPKHLITATGQRVTLRCSPRSGDLSVYWYQQSLDQGLQFLIQYYNGEERAKGNILERFSAQQFPDLHSELNLSSLELGDSALYFCASSRPGQGNYEQYFGPGTRLTVT.

This clonotype has at least ten counts. V gene TRBV27 combines with J gene TRBJ2-3; D is possibly TRBD1 (6 bases). This CDR3 is built from 15 residues. The ends were cut back, 3 bases at V and 5 bases at J, with 15 bases in the middle. Germline CDR1 is MNHEY and CDR2 is SMNVEV (reference sequence). The CDR3 DNA follows: TGTGCCAGCAGTTTGAACTCACAGGGCCTAGATACGCAGTATTTT. Protein: CASSLNSQGLDTQYF.

Ten or more counts support this clonotype. Written as DNA, the CDR3 is TGTGCCAGCAGCCTGATTTCGGGGGGGAACACTGAAGCTTTCTTT. This translates into CASSLISGGNTEAFF. The chain couples TRBV7-9 to TRBJ1-1, with D possibly being TRBD1 (5 bases). Trimming left V 5 bases short and J 1 base short, with 14 bases between. The CDR3 sequence is 15 residues long. CDR1 is SEHNR and CDR2 is FQNEAQ in the germline V gene (reference sequence).

Ten or more counts support this clonotype. This sequence joins TRBV20-1 and TRBJ2-7, with 7 bases lining up with TRBD2. Per the germline V gene, CDR1 is DFQATT and CDR2 is SNEGSKA (reference sequence). The junction had 14 bases not matched to a gene; V was cut back by 6 bases and J by 6 bases. This CDR3 is 14 amino acids long. CDR3 sequence reads: CSARIGGFPSEQYF. CDR3 nucleotides: TGCAGTGCCAGAATCGGGGGGTTCCCTTCCGAGCAGTACTTC.

This clonotype was picked up many times. The chain uses TRBV30 and TRBJ1-5; D is possibly TRBD1 (5 bases). The V gene's germline CDR1 is GTSNPN and CDR2 SVGIG (reference sequence). CDR3 size: 13 residues. Deletions cut 3 bases from V and 6 bases from J, with 12 bases between. The CDR3 DNA sequence: TGTGCCTGGAGCTGGGGGAGCGGTCAGCCCCAGCATTTT. Encoded protein: CAWSWGSGQPQHF.

This clonotype was detected many times. This rearrangement joins TRBV7-9 to TRBJ1-2, with D possibly matching TRBD1 (5 bases). Germline V lookup: CDR1 SEHNR, CDR2 FQNEAQ (reference sequence). This CDR3 region has 13 residues. V was pared by 7 bases and J by 4 bases, with 13 bases between. The CDR3 reads CASKPGGSYGYTF. CDR3 in DNA: TGTGCCAGCAAACCGGGGGGGAGCTATGGCTACACCTTC. The full variable domain, completed using reference TRBV7-9 and TRBJ1-2, is DTGVSQNPRHKITKRGQNVTFRCDPISEHNRLYWYRQTLGQGPEFLTYFQNEAQLEKSRLLSDRFSAERPKGSFSTLEIQRTEQGDSAMYLCASKPGGSYGYTFGSGTRLTVV.

Many counts were recorded for this clonotype. The chain recombines TRBV3-1 with TRBJ2-7; 7 bases align to TRBD1. Germline V gene lookup returns CDR1 LGHDT and CDR2 YNNKEL (reference sequence). Trimming cost V 1 base and J 5 bases; bases outside gene matches: 2. This CDR3 contains 13 residues. This chain's CDR3 is CASSQAQGNEQYF. CDR3 coding DNA: TGTGCCAGCAGCCAAGCACAGGGGAACGAGCAGTACTTC.

The table lists this clonotype with many counts. For the CDR3, the DNA is TGCAGTGCTAGTCCGGGACAGGGTGAAGCTTTCTTT. Protein product: CSASPGQGEAFF. The rearrangement links TRBV20-1 to TRBJ1-1, with 9 bases matching TRBD1. The length of the CDR3 is 12 residues. V lost 3 bases and J lost 7; bases outside the gene matches: 3. CDR1 is DFQATT, CDR2 SNEGSKA, per germline (reference sequence).

There are many counts of this clonotype. This chain connects TRBV29-1 to TRBJ1-1; D is unresolved. Germline V gene sequence: CDR1 SQVTM, CDR2 ANQGSEA. The ends were cut back, 6 bases at V and 3 bases at J, with 8 bases in the middle. The CDR3 runs to 11 residues. The CDR3 is CSVAEYTEAFF. For the CDR3, the DNA is TGCAGCGTCGCTGAATACACTGAAGCTTTCTTT. The full variable domain, rest sourced from reference TRBV29-1 and TRBJ1-1, is SAVISQKPSRDICQRGTSLTIQCQVDSQVTMMFWYRQQPGQSLTLIATANQGSEATYESGFVIDKFPISRPNLTFSTLTVSNMSPEDSSIYLCSVAEYTEAFFGQGTRLTVV.

This clonotype was picked up many times. The chain is built from TRBV24-1 and TRBJ2-1; TRBD2 agrees at 8 bases. In germline, CDR1 is KGHDR, CDR2 SFDVKD. The CDR3 runs 16 residues. The junction had 9 bases not matched to a gene; V was cut back by 5 bases and J by 4 bases. The chain's CDR3 is CATSGSTGLGYNEQFF. CDR3 bases: TGTGCCACCAGTGGTAGTACGGGACTAGGATACAATGAGCAGTTCTTC.

This clonotype was recorded many times. The chain links TRBV15 to TRBJ1-4, with D possibly matching TRBD1 (6 bases). The CDR3 spans 14 residues. Trimming left V 3 bases short and J 5 bases short, with 10 bases between. Germline V lookup: CDR1 LNHNV, CDR2 YYDKDF (reference sequence). CDR3: CATSRRTENEKLFF. The CDR3 nucleotides read TGTGCCACCAGCAGGCGGACAGAGAATGAAAAACTGTTTTTT.

This clonotype was found many times. The rearrangement joins TRBV3-1 to TRBJ1-2; no firm D call. Trimming shortened V by 0 bases and J by 2 bases, and 13 bases separated the two germline ends. Germline loops: CDR1 LGHDT, CDR2 YNNKEL (reference sequence). The CDR3 is 16 residues long. The CDR3 region is CASSQELDGSNYGYTF. The CDR3 DNA reads as TGTGCCAGCAGCCAAGAACTGGACGGCAGCAACTATGGCTACACCTTC.

This clonotype was picked up many times. The chain recombines TRBV27 with TRBJ2-3; 8 bases agree with TRBD2. Germline V lookup: CDR1 MNHEY, CDR2 SMNVEV (reference sequence). This CDR3 contains 14 residues. Losses at the gene ends were 8 bases for V and 10 bases for J; bases not matched to a gene: 14. The CDR3: CASAMTSALGAQYF. CDR3 nucleotide sequence: TGTGCCAGCGCTATGACTAGCGCCCTGGGTGCGCAGTATTTT.

This clonotype was seen at least ten times. The chain couples TRBV27 to TRBJ2-1; TRBD1 matches 8 bases. The V and J ends lost 7 bases and 3 bases, in that order; junction bases with no gene match: 14. This CDR3 is built from 17 residues. Germline CDR1 reads MNHEY; CDR2 reads SMNVEV (reference sequence). The DNA for the CDR3 is TGTGCCAGCACCACGGCGACAGGGGCTGTGGGCTACAATGAGCAGTTCTTC. It encodes CASTTATGAVGYNEQFF.

This clonotype was seen ten or more times. This rearrangement joins TRBV20-1 to TRBJ2-7, with TRBD1 identical over 8 bases. Germline CDR1 DFQATT, CDR2 SNEGSKA (reference sequence). The J segment lost 6 bases and the V segment lost 3 bases, leaving 10 bases of the junction unmatched. The CDR3 length is 14 residues. In nucleotides, the CDR3 is TGCAGTGCTAGCCCCTTGACAGGGGCGGCCGAGCAGTACTTC. Amino acids: CSASPLTGAAEQYF.

This clonotype was counted at least ten times. The chain joins TRBV7-9 to TRBJ1-1; 9 bases map to TRBD1. Losses at the gene ends were 6 bases for V and 7 bases for J; bases not matched to a gene: 9. CDR3 length: 14 amino acids. Germline values: CDR1 SEHNR, CDR2 FQNEAQ (reference sequence). The CDR3 region has the DNA TGTGCCAGCAGGCCCGGGACAGGGTCAGTTGAAGCTTTCTTT. It yields the protein CASRPGTGSVEAFF.

The table lists this clonotype with a count of one. The V and J genes are TRBV20-1 and TRBJ2-1; 9 nucleotides align to TRBD2. There are 15 residues in the CDR3. Germline values: CDR1 DFQATT, CDR2 SNEGSKA (reference sequence). Trimming took 6 bases from V and 7 from J; bases not matched to a gene: 13. For the CDR3, the DNA is TGCAGTGCCCTGTGGCGGGGGGGGATTATAAATGAGCAGTTCTTC. It is translated as CSALWRGGIINEQFF.

This clonotype was detected ten times or more. The chain employs TRBV2 and TRBJ2-3, with D possibly matching TRBD1 (6 bases). Germline V lookup: CDR1 SNHLY, CDR2 FYNNEI. V was pared by 3 bases and J by 2 bases, with 12 bases between. This CDR3 has 15 amino acids. The CDR3 region is CASSEWGRLTDTQYF. The CDR3 region has the DNA TGTGCCAGCAGTGAGTGGGGGCGGCTCACAGATACGCAGTATTTT.

This clonotype came up many times. The V and J genes are TRBV5-1 and TRBJ2-7, with D possibly TRBD1 on 6 matching bases. The CDR3 contains 14 residues. The V end lost 4 bases, the J end lost 0 bases, and 11 bases lay between the germline ends. The germline CDR1 and CDR2 sequences are SGHRS and YFSETQ. The CDR3 here is CASSPGVSSYEQYF. The DNA for the CDR3 is TGCGCCAGCAGCCCAGGGGTAAGCTCCTACGAGCAGTACTTC. Full variable domain (outside the CDR3, taken from reference TRBV5-1 and TRBJ2-7): KAGVTQTPRYLIKTRGQQVTLSCSPISGHRSVSWYQQTPGQGLQFLFEYFSETQRNKGNFPGRFSGRQFSNSRSEMNVSTLELGDSALYLCASSPGVSSYEQYFGPGTRLTVT.

This clonotype has a handful of counts. This rearrangement joins TRBV19 to TRBJ1-1; 11 nucleotides match TRBD1. Losses at the gene ends were 6 bases for V and 4 bases for J; bases not matched to a gene: 7. CDR1 LNHDA and CDR2 SQIVND come from the germline V gene (reference sequence). This CDR3 comprises 15 residues. CDR3 sequence reads: CASRPGTGGVTEAFF. The CDR3 region has the DNA TGTGCCAGTAGGCCCGGGACAGGGGGTGTCACTGAAGCTTTCTTT.

This clonotype occurred many times. This chain joins TRBV14 and TRBJ1-2; a possible D gene is TRBD1 (5 bases). Germline CDR1 is SGHDN and CDR2 is FVKESK. Trimming left V 3 bases short and J 8 bases short, with 19 bases between. This CDR3 has 15 amino acids. CDR3: CASSHHPGPEGGYTF. For the CDR3, the DNA is TGTGCCAGCAGCCACCATCCGGGGCCGGAGGGCGGCTACACCTTC. The variable domain in full, with the rest retrieved from reference TRBV14 and TRBJ1-2, is EAGVTQFPSHSVIEKGQTVTLRCDPISGHDNLYWYRRVMGKEIKFLLHFVKESKQDESGMPNNRFLAERTGGTYSTLKVQPAELEDSGVYFCASSHHPGPEGGYTFGSGTRLTVV.

This clonotype was observed many times. The V gene is TRBV20-1, the J gene TRBJ2-7, with D perhaps matching TRBD1 (6 bases). From germline, CDR1 is DFQATT and CDR2 SNEGSKA (reference sequence). The CDR3 extends over 15 amino acids. Deletions cut 3 bases from V and 1 base from J, with 16 bases between. The CDR3 sequence: CSARGPTGDSYEQYF. The CDR3 region has the DNA TGCAGTGCTAGGGGCCCGACAGGCGATTCCTACGAGCAGTACTTC.

This clonotype was observed many times. V usage is TRBV5-1 and J usage is TRBJ2-3, with 8 nucleotides matching TRBD2. The germline V gene has CDR1 SGHRS and CDR2 YFSETQ. CDR3 size: 17 residues. V shed 0 bases, J shed 2 bases, and the junction held 8 bases outside the gene matches. The CDR3: CASSLEELAEPTDTQYF. The CDR3 DNA follows: TGCGCCAGCAGCTTGGAGGAACTAGCGGAACCCACAGATACGCAGTATTTT.

This clonotype is termed medium-sized. The genes are TRBV10-3 and TRBJ2-3; D uncertain. Trimming left V 2 bases short and J 1 base short, with 7 bases between. Germline CDR1 is ENHRY and CDR2 is SYGVKD. CDR3 size: 14 residues. For the CDR3, the DNA is TGTGCCATCAGTGAGATTATGGGCACAGATACGCAGTATTTT. Translation: CAISEIMGTDTQYF.